A selection of T cell receptor beta chains follows, all from one sample in a study of blood T cell repertoires in COVID-19. The protocol was immunoSEQ multiplex PCR, while the TCRdb copy is restricted to in-frame clones and leaves out a portion. The sample carries fewer than 350,000 clones, around four fifths recorded once. The sequenced sample was peripheral blood. The receptors here all came from a woman between 45 and 65 years old with active or convalescent COVID-19. CDR3s include the opening cysteine and the closing phenylalanine or tryptophan. The D gene is left open where the match is weak. Part of the rows lack a size; the others show once, few, many or a class for expanded clones.

J gene	D gene	clone size	V gene	CDR3 DNA	CDR3 protein
TRBJ2-5	TRBD1	once	TRBV6-2/TRBV6-3	TGTGCCAGCAGTGGCAGGGGGCAAGAAGAGACCCAGTACTTC	CASSGRGQEETQYF
TRBJ1-1	-	-	TRBV7-9	TGTGCCAGCAGCATAACCGATCGAGGGTTTTATTTAACTGAAGCTTTCTTT	CASSITDRGFYLTEAFF
TRBJ2-5	-	-	TRBV9	TGTGCCAGCAGCCCATCCACGACCGGGAGAAATGGAGAGACCCAGTACTTC	CASSPSTTGRNGETQYF
TRBJ1-1	TRBD1	-	TRBV6-2/TRBV6-3	TGTGCCAGCAGTTCCGTGACAGGGGGTAACACTGAAGCTTTCTTT	CASSSVTGGNTEAFF
TRBJ2-2	TRBD2	-	TRBV5-1	TGCGCCAGCAGCCGGGAGGGCACCGGGGAGCTGTTTTTT	CASSREGTGELFF
TRBJ1-3	-	-	TRBV12-2	TGTGCAAGTCGCACACCCCCACAGGGGGACTCTGGAAACACCATATATTTT	CASRTPPQGDSGNTIYF
TRBJ2-5	-	-	TRBV27	TGTGCCAGCAGTCCGGACTGGACGCCCCAAGAGACCCAGTACTTC	CASSPDWTPQETQYF
TRBJ2-7	-	few	TRBV28	TGTGCCAGCAGTTTACAGGGTAACTCCTACGAGCAGTACTTC	CASSLQGNSYEQYF
TRBJ2-6	-	once	TRBV18	TGTGCCAGCTCACCTCCGAGATCTGGGGCCAACGTCCTGACTTTC	CASSPPRSGANVLTF
TRBJ2-2	TRBD2	-	TRBV5-4	TGTGCCAGCAGCTCGGGACTAGCGGGCGCCACCGGGGAGCTGTTTTTT	CASSSGLAGATGELFF
TRBJ2-7	-	-	TRBV5-4	TGTGCCAGCAGCTTGACGCCTAGCGAGGACGAGCAGTACTTC	CASSLTPSEDEQYF
TRBJ1-1	-	-	TRBV6-5	TGTGCCAGCAGTTCAAATCAGGGCGCCCTGAACACTGAAGCTTTCTTT	CASSSNQGALNTEAFF
TRBJ2-2	TRBD2	-	TRBV19	TGTGCCAGTAGTAAGCCCGGGACTAGCGGGAGTGGGAACACCGGGGAGCTGTTTTTT	CASSKPGTSGSGNTGELFF
TRBJ1-3	-	-	TRBV15	TGTGCCACCAGCGGTTCAGGGGAATCTGGAAACACCATATATTTT	CATSGSGESGNTIYF
TRBJ2-5	-	once	TRBV9	TGTGCCAGCAGCACCACGGGGACCCAGTACTTC	CASSTTGTQYF
TRBJ2-7	-	-	TRBV4-1	TGCGCCAGCAGCCTCTTGGTACAAGACTACGAGCAGTACTTC	CASSLLVQDYEQYF
TRBJ2-3	-	-	TRBV20-1	TGCAGTGCTAGTATAGTGGTAAGCGCAGATACGCAGTATTTT	CSASIVVSADTQYF
TRBJ2-1	TRBD2	-	TRBV19	TGTGCCAGTAGTATTCTAGCGGGCTTCGACAATGAGCAGTTCTTC	CASSILAGFDNEQFF
TRBJ1-6	-	once	TRBV3-1/TRBV3-2	TGTGCCAGCAGCCAAGGGAGGGAGAGTAACCGCTCACCCCTCCACTTT	CASSQGRESNRSPLHF
TRBJ1-5	-	-	TRBV24-1	TGTGCCACCAGTGCCGGAGACAGTTTGAATCAGCCCCAGCATTTT	CATSAGDSLNQPQHF
TRBJ1-6	TRBD1	-	TRBV28	TGTGCCAGCAGTTTCGGACAGGTTAATTCACCCCTCCACTTT	CASSFGQVNSPLHF
TRBJ1-1	-	-	TRBV2	TGTGCCAGCAGTGACCAAACTGAAGCTTTCTTT	CASSDQTEAFF
TRBJ1-1	TRBD1	once	TRBV6-2/TRBV6-3	TGTGCCAGCAGTTCCCAGGGGGGATCCACTGAAGCTTTCTTT	CASSSQGGSTEAFF
TRBJ1-1	-	-	TRBV11-3	TGTGCCAGCAGCTTAGGCGGGGGATCTGAAGCTTTCTTT	CASSLGGGSEAFF
TRBJ2-1	TRBD2	-	TRBV5-1	TGCGCCAGCAGCTTCTATAGCGGGAGGCCGGGCGGGAATGAGCAGTTCTTC	CASSFYSGRPGGNEQFF
TRBJ1-1	TRBD1	-	TRBV2	TGTGCCAGCCGACGGACAGGGGCCCCTGAAGCTTTCTTT	CASRRTGAPEAFF
TRBJ2-7	-	-	TRBV7-8	TGTGCCAGCAGCCAACTCTCGGGGGTACGGTACGAGCAGTACTTC	CASSQLSGVRYEQYF
TRBJ2-7	TRBD1	-	TRBV7-7	TGTGCCAGCAGCCGGGACAGATACTACGAGCAGTACTTC	CASSRDRYYEQYF
TRBJ1-1	-	-	TRBV2	TGTGCCAGCAGTTTTGGAGGGGCGAACACTGAAGCTTTCTTT	CASSFGGANTEAFF
TRBJ2-1	-	-	TRBV11-2	TGTGCCAGCAGCTTTGAGGATTTTAACAATGAGCAGTTCTTC	CASSFEDFNNEQFF
TRBJ1-2	TRBD1	once	TRBV11-2	TGTGCCAGCAGCCCCTTCGAACAGGGGGCGGCGGGCTACACCTTC	CASSPFEQGAAGYTF
TRBJ2-1	-	-	TRBV15	TGTGCCACCAGCGATGCAGCGGGCTCCCAGTTCTTC	CATSDAAGSQFF
TRBJ2-4	TRBD1	-	TRBV2	TGTGCCAGCAGTAACAGGGGGCTTTCTCCCCTAGCCAAAAACATTCAGTACTTC	CASSNRGLSPLAKNIQYF
TRBJ2-1	TRBD2	-	TRBV5-1	TGCGCCAGCAACCCAACCCCCGCTAGCGGGAGGAGAGAGCAGTTCTTC	CASNPTPASGRREQFF
TRBJ2-3	-	once	TRBV21-1	TGTGCCAGCAGCAAAGCTAGAGCGGGAGGGTCCGGAGGCACAGATACGCAGTATTTT	CASSKARAGGSGGTDTQYF
TRBJ1-1	-	-	TRBV11-2	TGTGCCAGCAGCGCCTCGGGGGGTCTGAACACTGAAGCTTTCTTT	CASSASGGLNTEAFF
TRBJ2-3	-	-	TRBV9	TGTGCCAGCAGCGTTCACACAGGCAACGGAGATACGCAGTATTTT	CASSVHTGNGDTQYF
TRBJ2-1	TRBD2	-	TRBV5-4	TGTGCCAGCAGCTTGGGAGGGGCGGGAGGGCCGATTGAGCAGTTCTTC	CASSLGGAGGPIEQFF
TRBJ2-2	TRBD2	-	TRBV9	TGTGCCAGCAGCGTAGTTAGCGGGGGCGACACCGGGGAGCTGTTTTTT	CASSVVSGGDTGELFF
TRBJ2-6	-	-	TRBV4-1	TGCGCCAGCAGCCAGATAGACCTAGGATTCTCTGGGGCCAACGTCCTGACTTTC	CASSQIDLGFSGANVLTF